Listed here are 29 T cell receptor beta chains from one sample, sequenced in a study of blood T cell repertoires in COVID-19. Assay: immunoSEQ multiplex PCR; the TCRdb copy retains only in-frame clones and omits some. This table has hundreds of thousands of clones, about 91% appearing once. What was sequenced was peripheral blood. The receptors come from a man between 18 and 29 years old with COVID-19, enrolled during active disease.

In this sample, this clone turned up once. This chain uses TRBV5-4 with TRBJ1-2; a weak D match, TRBD1 (6 bases). V lost 5 bases and J 13 bases, leaving 24 bases between the germline ends. Germline CDR1 SGHNT, CDR2 YYREEE (reference sequence). The CDR3 is made up of 14 amino acids. The CDR3, as DNA: TGTGCCAGCAGTGCGGTGCAGGGCAATCTAGGGGGCACCTTC. It yields the protein CASSAVQGNLGGTF.

This chain's CDR3 is CASSEGAGEKLFF. CDR3 coding DNA: TGCGCCAGCAGTGAGGGGGCTGGGGAAAAACTGTTTTTT. The genes are TRBV5-1 and TRBJ1-4; the match to TRBD1 covers 7 bases. The CDR3 covers 13 residues. The trim removed 5 bases at V and 8 bases at J, leaving 6 bases unmatched. CDR1 is SGHRS and CDR2 is YFSETQ in the germline V gene.

Comments on this clone: At one end the junction does not follow the germline gene, possibly because of a read error. This chain links TRBV5-1 with TRBJ2-3; the D is unclear. Germline lookup yields CDR1 SGHRS and CDR2 YFSETQ. This CDR3 has 15 amino acids. The CDR3 bases are TGCGCCAGCAGCTCCTTAGTTGCCGGCACAGATACGCAGTGTTTT. Residues: CASSSLVAGTDTQCF.

This clone was seen only once. This sequence joins TRBV27 and TRBJ2-3, with 14 bases aligning to TRBD2. This CDR3 comprises 19 residues. Losses at the gene ends were 2 bases for V and 7 bases for J; bases not matched to a gene: 14. The germline V gene has CDR1 MNHEY and CDR2 SMNVEV (reference sequence). CDR3 in DNA: TGTGCCAGCAGTTTAAGGTTCCGGACTAGCGGGGGGAACAGGAATACGCAGTATTTT. Translation: CASSLRFRTSGGNRNTQYF.

This chain links TRBV6-2 or TRBV6-3 with TRBJ1-4; 7 bases align to TRBD1. Germline V lookup: CDR1 MNHEY, CDR2 SVGEGT. V gave up 5 bases and J gave up 12 bases; unmatched junction bases: 3. The CDR3 covers 11 residues. The CDR3 is CASSIGTELFF. The CDR3 DNA sequence: TGTGCCAGCAGTATTGGGACAGAACTGTTTTTT.

V is TRBV5-4 and J is TRBJ1-1, with TRBD1 matching 9 bases. Germline V gene data show CDR1 as SGHNT and CDR2 as YYREEE (reference sequence). The junction had 12 bases not matched to a gene; V was cut back by 2 bases and J by 7 bases. The CDR3 extends over 16 amino acids. This CDR3 is CASSFVLDRGLGEAFF. The CDR3 region has the DNA TGTGCCAGCAGCTTTGTGTTGGACAGGGGACTTGGTGAAGCTTTCTTT.

V gene TRBV15 combines with J gene TRBJ2-1, with 11 nucleotides matching TRBD1. With V trimmed by 5 bases and J by 6 bases, 9 bases remained unmatched. The CDR3 extends over 16 amino acids. Germline CDR1 and CDR2: LNHNV and YYDKDF (reference sequence). The CDR3 DNA is TGTGCCACCAGCGAACCCCGGGACAGGGGGTCCAATGAGCAGTTCTTC. Translated: CATSEPRDRGSNEQFF. Looking up the rest from reference TRBV15 and TRBJ2-1 gives the full variable domain: DAMVIQNPRYQVTQFGKPVTLSCSQTLNHNVMYWYQQKSSQAPKLLFHYYDKDFNNEADTPDNFQSRRPNTSFCFLDIRSPGLGDTAMYLCATSEPRDRGSNEQFFGPGTRLTVL.

CDR3 region: CASSFEVGQGSSYEQYF. In DNA, the CDR3 is TGTGCCAGCAGCTTCGAAGTCGGGCAGGGAAGCTCCTACGAGCAGTACTTC. V usage is TRBV5-4 and J usage is TRBJ2-7; maybe TRBD1 (5 bases). Looked up from germline, CDR1 is SGHNT and CDR2 is YYREEE (reference sequence). The CDR3 is 17 amino acids. The ends were cut back, 2 bases at V and 0 bases at J, with 18 bases in the middle.

The J gene is TRBJ1-1, the V gene TRBV6-5; 7 bases are shared with TRBD1. V trimming: 7 bases; J trimming: 2 bases; junction bases outside the gene matches: 10. The germline gives CDR1 MNHEY, CDR2 SVGAGI. This CDR3 comprises 15 residues. In DNA form, the CDR3 reads TGTGCCAGCACCCCCACCAGGGGGGATAACACTGAAGCTTTCTTT. Translated, it gives CASTPTRGDNTEAFF.

CDR3 region: CASKLTGDTGELFF. The CDR3 nucleotides are TGTGCCAGCAAGCTAACAGGGGATACCGGGGAGCTGTTTTTT. The chain couples TRBV6-6 to TRBJ2-2; 7 nucleotides line up with TRBD1. The trim removed 7 bases at V and 5 bases at J, leaving 7 bases unmatched. The CDR3 spans 14 residues. The germline V gene encodes CDR1 MNHNY and CDR2 SVGAGI (reference sequence).

With regard to this clone: Other DNA sequences in this sample translate to the same CDR3. The V call is TRBV5-4, the J call TRBJ2-4; D is uncertain. CDR1 and CDR2 from the germline V gene are SGHNT and YYREEE (reference sequence). The CDR3 runs to 14 residues. Trimming shortened V by 0 bases and J by 0 bases, and 4 bases separated the two germline ends. The CDR3 sequence is CASSLAGAKNIQYF. CDR3 in DNA: TGTGCCAGCAGCTTGGCGGGAGCCAAAAACATTCAGTACTTC.

The chain couples TRBV3-1 (or the pseudogene TRBV3-2) to TRBJ1-1; D may be TRBD1 (5 bases). This CDR3 is 14 amino acids long. Looked up from germline, CDR1 is LGHDT and CDR2 is YNNKEL (reference sequence). Trimming pared 1 base from V and 7 bases from J, leaving 13 bases between. The CDR3 loop reads CASSQGRGYNEAFF. The CDR3 nucleotides are TGTGCCAGCAGCCAAGGGAGGGGTTACAATGAAGCTTTCTTT.

V and J are TRBV2 and TRBJ2-3; 7 positions agree with TRBD2. V dropped 7 bases and J dropped 10; count of bases not matched to a gene: 8. CDR1 is SNHLY and CDR2 is FYNNEI in the germline V gene. The CDR3 totals 12 residues. The CDR3 bases are TGTGCCAGCACCCTTCTAGCGGAACCGCAGTATTTT. It is translated as CASTLLAEPQYF.

The V call is TRBV19, the J call TRBJ1-5; 8 bases match TRBD1. CDR3 length: 17 residues. The trim removed 3 bases at V and 3 bases at J, leaving 10 bases unmatched. The germline CDR1 and CDR2 sequences are LNHDA and SQIVND (reference sequence). The CDR3 loop is CASSIRSDRGHNQPQHF. Here the CDR3 DNA reads TGTGCCAGTAGTATTAGATCCGACAGGGGACACAATCAGCCCCAGCATTTT.

This sequence joins TRBV18 and TRBJ2-2; D gene ambiguous. Trimming took 4 bases from V and 4 from J, leaving 4 bases between them. The CDR3 has 12 amino acids. CDR1 is KGHSH, CDR2 LQKENI, per germline. The CDR3 DNA follows: TGTGCCAGCTCACTGGCCACCGGGGAGCTGTTTTTT. It is translated as CASSLATGELFF.

Only a few counts were recorded for this clone. The rearrangement joins TRBV2 to TRBJ1-4; 8 bases are shared with TRBD1. The ends lost 8 bases at V and 3 bases at J; junction bases unmatched: 8. The CDR3 extends over 15 amino acids. Germline loops: CDR1 SNHLY, CDR2 FYNNEI. CDR3 coding DNA: TGTGCCAGCGATTGGACAGGGTCGGCTAATGAAAAACTGTTTTTT. Its protein product is CASDWTGSANEKLFF. The variable domain in full, completed from reference TRBV2 and TRBJ1-4, reads EPEVTQTPSHQVTQMGQEVILRCVPISNHLYFYWYRQILGQKVEFLVSFYNNEISEKSEIFDDQFSVERPDGSNFTLKIRSTKLEDSAMYFCASDWTGSANEKLFFGSGTQLSVL.

The chain has TRBV6-1 and TRBJ2-5, with D perhaps matching TRBD2 (5 bases). This CDR3 comprises 14 residues. Germline V gene lookup returns CDR1 MNHNS and CDR2 SASEGT. V was clipped by 2 bases and J by 1 base, with 8 bases between them. The CDR3 DNA is TGTGCCAGCAGTGAATCCCGGGGCCAAGAGACCCAGTACTTC. Residues: CASSESRGQETQYF.

The chain is built from TRBV2 and TRBJ2-2; TRBD1 matches at 12 bases. Germline loops: CDR1 SNHLY, CDR2 FYNNEI. There are 15 residues in the CDR3. With 8 bases clipped from V and 3 bases from J, the junction kept 4 bases outside the gene matches. CDR3 residues: CASGGTGGYTGELFF. CDR3 sequence (DNA): TGTGCCAGCGGTGGGACAGGGGGCTACACCGGGGAGCTGTTTTTT.

The chain employs TRBV6-5 and TRBJ1-4; D remains unclear. With 4 bases removed from V and 7 bases from J, the gap between germline ends came to 19 bases. Germline V gives CDR1 MNHEY, CDR2 SVGAGI. The CDR3 is made up of 16 amino acids. Here the CDR3 reads CASSSRSGEGREKLFF. CDR3 in DNA: TGTGCCAGCAGTTCACGTTCCGGGGAGGGTCGTGAAAAACTGTTTTTT.

This rearrangement joins TRBV5-5 to TRBJ2-5, with TRBD2 matching over 11 bases. Germline V gene lookup returns CDR1 SGHKS and CDR2 YYEKEE (reference sequence). The J segment lost 2 bases and the V segment lost 0 bases, leaving 3 bases of the junction unmatched. The CDR3 loop spans 16 amino acids. CDR3 residues: CASSLGASGRQETQYF. For the CDR3, the DNA is TGTGCCAGCAGCTTGGGGGCTAGCGGGAGGCAAGAGACCCAGTACTTC.

The chain employs TRBV7-9 and TRBJ2-1; D remains unclear. Trimming removed 1 base at V and 2 bases at J, with 12 bases between. The CDR3 is 16 amino acids. Per the germline V gene, CDR1 is SEHNR and CDR2 is FQNEAQ (reference sequence). Written as DNA, the CDR3 is TGTGCCAGCAGCTTAGTTAGGTCCAGGCCCTACAATGAGCAGTTCTTC. Its translation is CASSLVRSRPYNEQFF.

The V call is TRBV12-3 or TRBV12-4, the J call TRBJ1-2; D gene uncertain. V lost 6 bases, J lost 7 bases, and 15 bases lay in between. The CDR3 length is 13 residues. The CDR3 spells CASSNTLRSGYTF. In DNA form, the CDR3 reads TGTGCCAGCAGCAATACTCTTCGGAGTGGCTACACCTTC.

The chain joins TRBV3-1 (or the pseudogene TRBV3-2) to TRBJ1-1; D not resolved. Germline CDR1 reads LGHDT; CDR2 reads YNNKEL (reference sequence). V was trimmed by 0 bases and J by 0 bases, leaving 2 bases between them. This CDR3 region has 13 residues. The CDR3 DNA reads as TGTGCCAGCAGCCAAGACATGAACACTGAAGCTTTCTTT. Translation gives CASSQDMNTEAFF.

V usage is TRBV6-1 and J usage is TRBJ2-1; 10 bases agree with TRBD1. The V and J ends lost 3 bases and 9 bases, in that order; junction bases with no gene match: 8. Germline values: CDR1 MNHNS, CDR2 SASEGT. CDR3 size: 15 residues. The CDR3 nucleotides are TGTGCCAGCAGTGATTGGACAGGGGGATCCCCTGAGCAGTTCTTC. Protein sequence: CASSDWTGGSPEQFF.

This clone appeared a single time. The chain couples TRBV7-6 to TRBJ2-2, with 10 nucleotides matching TRBD2. After removal of 2 bases from V and 4 bases from J, the junction contained 4 bases not matched to a gene. The CDR3 consists of 16 residues. Germline V gene lookup returns CDR1 SGHVS and CDR2 FNYEAQ. This CDR3 reads CASSLSLAGGTGELFF. DNA for the CDR3: TGTGCCAGCAGCTTAAGTTTAGCGGGGGGCACCGGGGAGCTGTTTTTT.

CDR3 coding DNA: TGTGCCAGTAGTATAATGAGTACAGCTAATCAGCCCCAGCATTTT. Amino acid sequence: CASSIMSTANQPQHF. The genes are TRBV19 and TRBJ1-5; no reliable D call. Germline assignment: CDR1 LNHDA and CDR2 SQIVND (reference sequence). The CDR3 has 15 residues. V gave up 2 bases and J gave up 4 bases, with 12 bases separating them. The complete variable domain, with remaining parts taken from reference TRBV19 and TRBJ1-5, reads DGGITQSPKYLFRKEGQNVTLSCEQNLNHDAMYWYRQDPGQGLRLIYYSQIVNDFQKGDIAEGYSVSREKKESFPLTVTSAQKNPTAFYLCASSIMSTANQPQHFGDGTRLSIL.

This chain connects TRBV6-6 to TRBJ2-7, with TRBD1 matching 8 bases. V lost 5 bases to trimming and J lost 5 bases; unmatched junction nucleotides: 11. There are 15 residues in the CDR3. The germline V gene encodes CDR1 MNHNY and CDR2 SVGAGI (reference sequence). CDR3 DNA sequence: TGTGCCAGCAGTCAGAAGTCACAGGGGGATAACGAGCAGTACTTC. Protein product: CASSQKSQGDNEQYF.

The chain uses TRBV9 and TRBJ2-2, with a possible D match to TRBD2 (6 bases). V gave up 3 bases and J gave up 7 bases, with 13 bases separating them. The germline V gene has CDR1 SGDLS and CDR2 YYNGEE. This CDR3 is 14 amino acids long. CDR3 nucleotides: TGTGCCAGCAGCGCCCCTAGCGCCGGCGGGGAGCTGTTTTTT. It yields the protein CASSAPSAGGELFF.

The gene calls are TRBV14 and TRBJ2-7; D remains unclear. The CDR3 is made up of 14 amino acids. Between the trimmed V and J ends, which lost 0 bases and 2 bases, there was a span of 8 bases. Germline CDR1 is SGHDN and CDR2 is FVKESK. The CDR3, as DNA: TGTGCCAGCAGCCAAGATCGTGCGGCCTACGAGCAGTACTTC. Its translation is CASSQDRAAYEQYF.